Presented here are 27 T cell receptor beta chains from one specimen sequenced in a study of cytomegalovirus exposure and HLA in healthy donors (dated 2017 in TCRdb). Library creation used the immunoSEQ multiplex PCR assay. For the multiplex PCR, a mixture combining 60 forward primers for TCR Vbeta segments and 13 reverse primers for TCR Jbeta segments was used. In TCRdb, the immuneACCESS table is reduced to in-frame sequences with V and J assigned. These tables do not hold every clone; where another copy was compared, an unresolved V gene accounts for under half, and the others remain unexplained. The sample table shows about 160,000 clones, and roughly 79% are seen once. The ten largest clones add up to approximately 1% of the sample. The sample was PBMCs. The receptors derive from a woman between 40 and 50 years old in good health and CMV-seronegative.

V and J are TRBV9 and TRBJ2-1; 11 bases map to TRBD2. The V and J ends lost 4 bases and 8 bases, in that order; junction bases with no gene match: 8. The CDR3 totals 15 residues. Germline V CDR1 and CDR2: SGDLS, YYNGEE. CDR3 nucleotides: TGTGCCAGCAGCTTTCTAGCGGGAGGCGGGGATGAGCAGTTCTTC. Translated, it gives CASSFLAGGGDEQFF.

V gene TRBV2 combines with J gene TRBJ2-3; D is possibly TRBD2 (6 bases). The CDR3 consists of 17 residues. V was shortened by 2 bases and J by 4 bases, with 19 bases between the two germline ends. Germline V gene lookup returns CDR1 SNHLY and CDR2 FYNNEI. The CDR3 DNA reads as TGTGCCAGCAGTGAATGGGGCGACGGGAGTCGGGCAGATACGCAGTATTTT. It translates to CASSEWGDGSRADTQYF. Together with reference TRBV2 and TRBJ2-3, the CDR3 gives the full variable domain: EPEVTQTPSHQVTQMGQEVILRCVPISNHLYFYWYRQILGQKVEFLVSFYNNEISEKSEIFDDQFSVERPDGSNFTLKIRSTKLEDSAMYFCASSEWGDGSRADTQYFGPGTRLTVL.

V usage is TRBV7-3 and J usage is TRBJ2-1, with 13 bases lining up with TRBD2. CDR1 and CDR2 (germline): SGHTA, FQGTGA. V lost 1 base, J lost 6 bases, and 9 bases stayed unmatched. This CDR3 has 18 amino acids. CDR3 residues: CASSLMALGLAGANEQFF. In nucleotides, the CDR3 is TGTGCCAGCAGCTTAATGGCCCTCGGACTAGCGGGAGCCAATGAGCAGTTCTTC.

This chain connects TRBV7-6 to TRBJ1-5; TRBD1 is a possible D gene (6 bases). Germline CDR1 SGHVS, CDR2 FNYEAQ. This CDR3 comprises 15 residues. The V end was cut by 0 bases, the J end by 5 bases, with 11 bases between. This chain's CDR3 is CASSLAIGGDQPQHF. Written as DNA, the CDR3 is TGTGCCAGCAGCTTAGCGATAGGGGGGGATCAGCCCCAGCATTTT.

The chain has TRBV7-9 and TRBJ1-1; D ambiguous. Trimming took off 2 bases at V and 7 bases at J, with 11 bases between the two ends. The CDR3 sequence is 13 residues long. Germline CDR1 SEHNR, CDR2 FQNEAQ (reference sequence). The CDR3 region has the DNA TGTGCCAGCAGCTTAAGTGGGCAGAGTGAAGCTTTCTTT. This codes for CASSLSGQSEAFF.

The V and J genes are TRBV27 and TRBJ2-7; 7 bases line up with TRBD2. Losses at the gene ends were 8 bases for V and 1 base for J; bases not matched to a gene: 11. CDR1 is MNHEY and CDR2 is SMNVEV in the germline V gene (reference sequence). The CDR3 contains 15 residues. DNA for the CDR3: TGTGCCAGCTGTCGTCTAGCGGAGGGATCCTACGAGCAGTACTTC. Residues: CASCRLAEGSYEQYF.

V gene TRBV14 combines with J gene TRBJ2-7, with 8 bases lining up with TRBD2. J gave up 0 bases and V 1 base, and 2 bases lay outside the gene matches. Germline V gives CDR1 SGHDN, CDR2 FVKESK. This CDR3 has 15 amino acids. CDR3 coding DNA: TGTGCCAGCAGCCAAGGACTAGCGTACTCCTACGAGCAGTACTTC. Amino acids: CASSQGLAYSYEQYF. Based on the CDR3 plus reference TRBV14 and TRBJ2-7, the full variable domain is EAGVTQFPSHSVIEKGQTVTLRCDPISGHDNLYWYRRVMGKEIKFLLHFVKESKQDESGMPNNRFLAERTGGTYSTLKVQPAELEDSGVYFCASSQGLAYSYEQYFGPGTRLTVT.

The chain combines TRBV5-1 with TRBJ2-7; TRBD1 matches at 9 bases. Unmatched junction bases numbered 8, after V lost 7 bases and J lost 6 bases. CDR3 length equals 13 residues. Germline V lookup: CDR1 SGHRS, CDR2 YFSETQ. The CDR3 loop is CASWDRVGREQYF. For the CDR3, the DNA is TGCGCCAGCTGGGACAGGGTAGGACGCGAGCAGTACTTC.

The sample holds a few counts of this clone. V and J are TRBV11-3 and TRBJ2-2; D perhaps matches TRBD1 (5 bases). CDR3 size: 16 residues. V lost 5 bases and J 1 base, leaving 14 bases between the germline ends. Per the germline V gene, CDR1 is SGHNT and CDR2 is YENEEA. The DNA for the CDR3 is TGTGCCAGCAGCCTTACATGGGGCCGGAACACCGGGGAGCTGTTTTTT. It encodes CASSLTWGRNTGELFF. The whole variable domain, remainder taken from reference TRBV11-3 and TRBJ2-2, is EAGVVQSPRYKIIEKKQPVAFWCNPISGHNTLYWYLQNLGQGPELLIRYENEEAVDDSQLPKDRFSAERLKGVDSTLKIQPAELGDSAVYLCASSLTWGRNTGELFFGEGSRLTVL.

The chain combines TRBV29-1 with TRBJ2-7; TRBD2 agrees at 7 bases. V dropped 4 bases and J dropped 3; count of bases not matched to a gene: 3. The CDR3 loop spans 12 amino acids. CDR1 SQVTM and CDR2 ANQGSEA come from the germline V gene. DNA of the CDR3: TGCAGCGTTGTAAGGGAGGGCTACGAGCAGTACTTC. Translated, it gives CSVVREGYEQYF.

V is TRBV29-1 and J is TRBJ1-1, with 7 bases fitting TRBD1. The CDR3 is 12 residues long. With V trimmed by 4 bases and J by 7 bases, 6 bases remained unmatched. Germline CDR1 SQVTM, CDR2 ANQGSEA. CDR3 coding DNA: TGCAGCGTTGCTGGGACAGTAGATGAAGCTTTCTTT. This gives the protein CSVAGTVDEAFF.

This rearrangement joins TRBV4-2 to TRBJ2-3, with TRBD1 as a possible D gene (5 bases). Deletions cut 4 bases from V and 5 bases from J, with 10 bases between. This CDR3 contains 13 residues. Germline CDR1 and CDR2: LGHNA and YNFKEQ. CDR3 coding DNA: TGTGCCAGCAGCCTGGGGCCAGGAGATACGCAGTATTTT. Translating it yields CASSLGPGDTQYF.

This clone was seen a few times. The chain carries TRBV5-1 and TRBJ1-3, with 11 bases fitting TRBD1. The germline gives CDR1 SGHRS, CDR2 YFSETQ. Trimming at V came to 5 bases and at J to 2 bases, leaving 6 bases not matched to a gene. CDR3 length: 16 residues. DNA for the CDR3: TGCGCCAGCAGTTACGAGGGACAGGGGGCTGGAAACACCATATATTTT. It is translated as CASSYEGQGAGNTIYF.

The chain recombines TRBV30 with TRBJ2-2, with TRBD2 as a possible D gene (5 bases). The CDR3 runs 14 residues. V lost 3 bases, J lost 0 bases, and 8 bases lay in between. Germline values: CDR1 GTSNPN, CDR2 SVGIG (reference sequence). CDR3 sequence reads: CAWRGRTNTGELFF. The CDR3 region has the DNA TGTGCCTGGAGAGGGAGAACGAACACCGGGGAGCTGTTTTTT.

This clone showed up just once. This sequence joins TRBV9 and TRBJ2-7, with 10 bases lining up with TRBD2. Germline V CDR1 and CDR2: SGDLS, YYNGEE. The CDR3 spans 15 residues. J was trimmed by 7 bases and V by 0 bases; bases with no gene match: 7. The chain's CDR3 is CASSVAPSGREEQYF. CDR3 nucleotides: TGTGCCAGCAGCGTAGCTCCAAGCGGGAGGGAAGAGCAGTACTTC.

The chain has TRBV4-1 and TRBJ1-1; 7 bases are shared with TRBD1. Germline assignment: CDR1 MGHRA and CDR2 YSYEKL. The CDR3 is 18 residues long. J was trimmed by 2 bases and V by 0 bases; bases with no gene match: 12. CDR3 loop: CASSQDVLPDRTNTEAFF. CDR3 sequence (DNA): TGCGCCAGCAGCCAAGATGTTCTTCCGGACAGGACTAACACTGAAGCTTTCTTT.

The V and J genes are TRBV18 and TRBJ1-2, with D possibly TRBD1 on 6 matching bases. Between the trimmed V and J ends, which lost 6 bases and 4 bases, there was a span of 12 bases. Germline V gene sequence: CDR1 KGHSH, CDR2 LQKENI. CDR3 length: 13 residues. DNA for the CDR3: TGTGCCAGCTCGAAGGGGGACGGCTATGGCTACACCTTC. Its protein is CASSKGDGYGYTF.

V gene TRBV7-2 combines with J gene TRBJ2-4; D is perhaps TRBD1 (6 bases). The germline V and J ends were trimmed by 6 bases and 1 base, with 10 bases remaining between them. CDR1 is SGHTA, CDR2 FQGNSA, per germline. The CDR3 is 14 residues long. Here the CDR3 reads CASSFQGAKNIQYF. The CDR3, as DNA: TGTGCCAGCAGTTTCCAGGGGGCCAAAAACATTCAGTACTTC. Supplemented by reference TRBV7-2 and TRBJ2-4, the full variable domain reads GAGVSQSPSNKVTEKGKDVELRCDPISGHTALYWYRQSLGQGLEFLIYFQGNSAPDKSGLPSDRFSAERTGGSVSTLTIQRTQQEDSAVYLCASSFQGAKNIQYFGAGTRLSVL.

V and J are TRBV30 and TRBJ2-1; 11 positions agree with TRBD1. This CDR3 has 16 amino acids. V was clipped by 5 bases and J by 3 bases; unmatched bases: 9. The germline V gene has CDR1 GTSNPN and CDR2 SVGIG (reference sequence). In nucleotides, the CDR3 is TGTGCCTGGGCGGACGTCGGGACAGGGGGCTACAATGAGCAGTTCTTC. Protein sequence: CAWADVGTGGYNEQFF.

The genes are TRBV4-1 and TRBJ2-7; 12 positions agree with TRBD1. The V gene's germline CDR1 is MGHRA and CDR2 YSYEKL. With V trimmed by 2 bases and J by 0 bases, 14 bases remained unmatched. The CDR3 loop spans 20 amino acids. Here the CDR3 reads CASSQLVVRDRGPNSYEQYF. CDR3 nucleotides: TGCGCCAGCAGCCAATTGGTGGTGCGGGACAGGGGGCCGAACTCCTACGAGCAGTACTTC.

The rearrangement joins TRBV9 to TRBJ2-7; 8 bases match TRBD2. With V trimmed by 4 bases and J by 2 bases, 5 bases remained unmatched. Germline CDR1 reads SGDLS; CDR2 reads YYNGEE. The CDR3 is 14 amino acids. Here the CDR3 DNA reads TGTGCCAGCAGCCGGACTAGCACTACCTACGAGCAGTACTTC. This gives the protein CASSRTSTTYEQYF.

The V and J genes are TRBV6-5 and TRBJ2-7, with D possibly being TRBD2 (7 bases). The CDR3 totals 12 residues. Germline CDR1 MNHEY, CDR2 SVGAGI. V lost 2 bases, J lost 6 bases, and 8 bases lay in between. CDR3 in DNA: TGTGCCAGCAGTTACAGGGGGGGCGAGCAGTACTTC. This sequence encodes CASSYRGGEQYF.

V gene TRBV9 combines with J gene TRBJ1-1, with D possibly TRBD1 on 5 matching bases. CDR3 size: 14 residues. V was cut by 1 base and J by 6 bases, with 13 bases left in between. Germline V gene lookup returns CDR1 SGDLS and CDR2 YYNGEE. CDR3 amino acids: CASSVTMGGAEAFF. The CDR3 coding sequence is TGTGCCAGCAGCGTAACGATGGGGGGGGCTGAAGCTTTCTTT.

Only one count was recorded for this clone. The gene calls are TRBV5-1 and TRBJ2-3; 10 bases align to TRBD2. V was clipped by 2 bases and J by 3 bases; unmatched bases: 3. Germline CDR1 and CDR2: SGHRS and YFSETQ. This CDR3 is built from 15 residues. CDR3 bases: TGCGCCAGCAGCTTCGGTAGCGGGAGGACAGATACGCAGTATTTT. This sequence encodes CASSFGSGRTDTQYF.

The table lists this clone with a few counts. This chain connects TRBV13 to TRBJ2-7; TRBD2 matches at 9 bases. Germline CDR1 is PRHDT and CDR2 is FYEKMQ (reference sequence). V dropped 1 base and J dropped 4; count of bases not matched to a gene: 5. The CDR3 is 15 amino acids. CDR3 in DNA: TGTGCCAGCAGCTTAGCACTAGCGGGCCCTTACGAGCAGTACTTC. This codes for CASSLALAGPYEQYF. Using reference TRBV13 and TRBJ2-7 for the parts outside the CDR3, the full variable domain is AAGVIQSPRHLIKEKRETATLKCYPIPRHDTVYWYQQGPGQDPQFLISFYEKMQSDKGSIPDRFSAQQFSDYHSELNMSSLELGDSALYFCASSLALAGPYEQYFGPGTRLTVT.

The CDR3 sequence is CASSEGTSGRDEQYF. The DNA of the CDR3 is TGTGCCAGCAGTGAAGGGACTAGCGGGAGAGACGAGCAGTACTTC. V gene TRBV6-1 combines with J gene TRBJ2-7; 13 bases line up with TRBD2. This CDR3 has 15 amino acids. Germline V lookup: CDR1 MNHNS, CDR2 SASEGT. The trim removed 1 base at V and 5 bases at J, leaving 2 bases unmatched.

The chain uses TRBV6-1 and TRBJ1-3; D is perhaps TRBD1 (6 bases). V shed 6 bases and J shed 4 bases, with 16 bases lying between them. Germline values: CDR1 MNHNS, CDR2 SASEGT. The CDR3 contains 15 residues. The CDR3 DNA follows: TGTGCCAGCAGAGCGGGACATTCGGAAGGAAACACCATATATTTT. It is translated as CASRAGHSEGNTIYF.